This TCR beta chain was identified in a study of cytomegalovirus exposure and HLA in healthy donors. In the study overall: According to later analysis, the same platform produced the 120 validation and 666 first-cohort repertoires. Overall study findings and caveats: Cytomegalovirus status was reportedly diagnosed by the classifier with high specificity and sensitivity. Cytomegalovirus-associated TCR beta chains were listed, numbering some 180.

The method was immunoSEQ multiplex PCR; TCRdb's version includes in-frame clones alone and lacks a portion of them. This table has over 120,000 clones, over 90% appearing once. On this clone: Its antigen is not identified.

Sequencing used PBMCs. The origin of this receptor is a man between 18 and 29 years old in good health and CMV-seropositive.

CDR3 DNA: TGTGCCAGCAGCGTAGGTTTACAAGAGACCCAGTACTTC. Amino acids: CASSVGLQETQYF. The chain carries TRBV9 and TRBJ2-5, with D uncertain. CDR1 SGDLS and CDR2 YYNGEE come from the germline V gene. The length of the CDR3 is 13 residues. V lost 0 bases and J lost 2, with 5 bases in between.